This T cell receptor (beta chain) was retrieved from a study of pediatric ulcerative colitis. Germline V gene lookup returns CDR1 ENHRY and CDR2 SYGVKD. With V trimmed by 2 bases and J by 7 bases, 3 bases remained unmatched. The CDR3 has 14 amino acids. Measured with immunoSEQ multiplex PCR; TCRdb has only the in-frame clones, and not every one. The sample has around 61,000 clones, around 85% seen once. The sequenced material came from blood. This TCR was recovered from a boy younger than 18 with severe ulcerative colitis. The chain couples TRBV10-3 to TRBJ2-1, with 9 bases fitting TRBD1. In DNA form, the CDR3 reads TGTGCCATCAGTGAGGACAGGGGGAGTAATGAGCAGTTCTTC. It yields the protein CAISEDRGSNEQFF.